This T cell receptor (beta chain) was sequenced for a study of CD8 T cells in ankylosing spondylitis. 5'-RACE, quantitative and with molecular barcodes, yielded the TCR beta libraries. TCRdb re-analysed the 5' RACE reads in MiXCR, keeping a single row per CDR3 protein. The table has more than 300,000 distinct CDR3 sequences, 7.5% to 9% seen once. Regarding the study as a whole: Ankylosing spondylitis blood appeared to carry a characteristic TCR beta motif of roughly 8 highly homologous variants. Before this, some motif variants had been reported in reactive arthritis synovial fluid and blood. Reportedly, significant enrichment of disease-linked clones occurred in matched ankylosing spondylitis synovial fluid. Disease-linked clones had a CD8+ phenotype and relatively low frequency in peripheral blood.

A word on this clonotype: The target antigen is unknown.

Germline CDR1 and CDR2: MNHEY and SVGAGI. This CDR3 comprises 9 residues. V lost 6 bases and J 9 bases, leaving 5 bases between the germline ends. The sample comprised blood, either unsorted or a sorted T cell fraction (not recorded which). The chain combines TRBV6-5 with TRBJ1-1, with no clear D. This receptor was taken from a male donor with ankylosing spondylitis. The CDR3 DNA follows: TGTGCCAGCAGGGCTAAAGCTTTCTTT. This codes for CASRAKAFF.